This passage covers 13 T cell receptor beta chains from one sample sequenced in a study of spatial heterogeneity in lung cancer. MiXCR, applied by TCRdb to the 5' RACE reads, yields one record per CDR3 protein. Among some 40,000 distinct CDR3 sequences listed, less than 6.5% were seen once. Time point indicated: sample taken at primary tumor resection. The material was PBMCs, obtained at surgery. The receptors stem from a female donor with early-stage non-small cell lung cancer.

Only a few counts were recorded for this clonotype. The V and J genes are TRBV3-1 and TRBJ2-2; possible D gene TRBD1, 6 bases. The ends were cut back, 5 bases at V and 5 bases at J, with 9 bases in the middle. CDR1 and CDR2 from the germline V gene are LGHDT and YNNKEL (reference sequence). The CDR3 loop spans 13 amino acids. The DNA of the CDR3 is TGTGCCAGCAGCTTCACAGGGACCGGGGAGCTGTTTTTT. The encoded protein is CASSFTGTGELFF.

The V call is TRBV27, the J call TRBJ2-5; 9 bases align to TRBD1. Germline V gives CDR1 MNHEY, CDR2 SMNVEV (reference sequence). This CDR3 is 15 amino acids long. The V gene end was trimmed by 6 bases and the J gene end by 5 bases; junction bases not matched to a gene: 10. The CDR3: CASRRLQGARETQYF. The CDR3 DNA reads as TGTGCCAGCAGAAGACTACAGGGGGCACGGGAGACCCAGTACTTC.

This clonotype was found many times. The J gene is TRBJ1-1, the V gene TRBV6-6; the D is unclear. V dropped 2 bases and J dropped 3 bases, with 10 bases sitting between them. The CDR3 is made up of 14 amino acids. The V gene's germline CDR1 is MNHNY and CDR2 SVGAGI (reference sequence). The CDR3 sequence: CASSYGVFYTEAFF. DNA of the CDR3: TGTGCCAGCAGTTACGGGGTTTTTTACACTGAAGCTTTCTTT.

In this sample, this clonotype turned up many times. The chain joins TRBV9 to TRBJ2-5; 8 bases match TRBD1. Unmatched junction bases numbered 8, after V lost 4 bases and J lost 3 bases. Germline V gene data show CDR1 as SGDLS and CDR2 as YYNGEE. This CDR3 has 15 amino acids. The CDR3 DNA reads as TGTGCCAGCAGCTATAAGGACAGGGTCGAAGAGACCCAGTACTTC. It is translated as CASSYKDRVEETQYF.

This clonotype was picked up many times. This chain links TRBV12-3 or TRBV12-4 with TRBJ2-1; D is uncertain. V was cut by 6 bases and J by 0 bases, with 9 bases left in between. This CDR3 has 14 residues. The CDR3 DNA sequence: TGTGCCAGCAGAAGAGGTAGCTCCTACAATGAGCAGTTCTTC. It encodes CASRRGSSYNEQFF.

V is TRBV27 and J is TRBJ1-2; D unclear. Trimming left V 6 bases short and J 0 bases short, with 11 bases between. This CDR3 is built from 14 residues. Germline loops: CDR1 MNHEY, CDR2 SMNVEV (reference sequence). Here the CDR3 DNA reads TGTGCCAGCAGCCGAAAGACATCTAACTATGGCTACACCTTC. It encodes CASSRKTSNYGYTF.

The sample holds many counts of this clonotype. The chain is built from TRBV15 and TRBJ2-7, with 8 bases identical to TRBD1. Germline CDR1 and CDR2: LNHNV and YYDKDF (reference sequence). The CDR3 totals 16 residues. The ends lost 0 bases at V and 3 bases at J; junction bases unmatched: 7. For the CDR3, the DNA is TGTGCCACCAGCAGAGAACAGGGGGAAGTCCGCTACGAGCAGTACTTC. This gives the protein CATSREQGEVRYEQYF.

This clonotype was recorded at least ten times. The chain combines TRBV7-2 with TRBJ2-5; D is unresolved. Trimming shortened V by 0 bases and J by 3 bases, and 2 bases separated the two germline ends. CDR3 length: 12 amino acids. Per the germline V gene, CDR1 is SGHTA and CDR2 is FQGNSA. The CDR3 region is CASSLAEETQYF. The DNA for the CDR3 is TGTGCCAGCAGCTTAGCGGAAGAGACCCAGTACTTC.

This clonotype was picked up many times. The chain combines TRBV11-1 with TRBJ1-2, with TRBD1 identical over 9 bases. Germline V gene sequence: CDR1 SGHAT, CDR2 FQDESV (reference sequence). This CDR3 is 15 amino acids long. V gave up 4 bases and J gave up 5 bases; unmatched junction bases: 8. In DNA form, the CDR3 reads TGTGCCAGCAGCTCGCCGGGACAGGGCCAATATGGCTACACCTTC. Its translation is CASSSPGQGQYGYTF.

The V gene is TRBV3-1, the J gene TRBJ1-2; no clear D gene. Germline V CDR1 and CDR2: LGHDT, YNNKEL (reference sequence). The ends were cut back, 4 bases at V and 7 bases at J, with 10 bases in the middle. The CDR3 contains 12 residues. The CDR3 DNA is TGTGCCAGCAGCCTCCGGGTCGGTGGCTACACCTTC. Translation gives CASSLRVGGYTF.

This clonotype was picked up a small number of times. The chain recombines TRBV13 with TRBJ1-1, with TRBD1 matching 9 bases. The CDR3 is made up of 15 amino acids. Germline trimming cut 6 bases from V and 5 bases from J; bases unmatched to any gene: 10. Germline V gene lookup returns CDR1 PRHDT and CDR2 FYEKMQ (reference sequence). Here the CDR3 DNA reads TGTGCCAGCAGTACATCCGGGACAGGGAGGACTGAAGCTTTCTTT. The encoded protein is CASSTSGTGRTEAFF. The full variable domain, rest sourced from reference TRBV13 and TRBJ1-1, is AAGVIQSPRHLIKEKRETATLKCYPIPRHDTVYWYQQGPGQDPQFLISFYEKMQSDKGSIPDRFSAQQFSDYHSELNMSSLELGDSALYFCASSTSGTGRTEAFFGQGTRLTVV.

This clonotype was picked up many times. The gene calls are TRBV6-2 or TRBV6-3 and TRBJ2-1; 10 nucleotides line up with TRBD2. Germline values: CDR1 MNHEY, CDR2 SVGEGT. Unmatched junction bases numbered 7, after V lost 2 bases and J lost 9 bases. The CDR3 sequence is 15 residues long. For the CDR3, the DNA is TGTGCCAGCAGTTACAACAGCGGGGGGGCGCTTGAGCAGTTCTTC. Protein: CASSYNSGGALEQFF.

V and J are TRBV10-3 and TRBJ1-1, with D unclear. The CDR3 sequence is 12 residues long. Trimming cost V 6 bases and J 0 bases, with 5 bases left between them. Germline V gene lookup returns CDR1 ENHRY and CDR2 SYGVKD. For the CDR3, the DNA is TGTGCCATCAGGACTATGAACACTGAAGCTTTCTTT. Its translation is CAIRTMNTEAFF.